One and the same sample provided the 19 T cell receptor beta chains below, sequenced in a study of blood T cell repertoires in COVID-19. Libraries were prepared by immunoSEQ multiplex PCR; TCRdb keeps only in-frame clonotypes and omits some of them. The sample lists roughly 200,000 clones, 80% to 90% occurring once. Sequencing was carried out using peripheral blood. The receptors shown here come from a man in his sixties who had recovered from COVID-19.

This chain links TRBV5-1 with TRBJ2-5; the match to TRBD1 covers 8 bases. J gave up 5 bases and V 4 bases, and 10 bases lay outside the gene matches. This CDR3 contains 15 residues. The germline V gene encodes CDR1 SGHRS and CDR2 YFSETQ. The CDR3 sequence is CASSGGQGAVETQYF. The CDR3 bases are TGCGCCAGCAGCGGAGGGCAGGGGGCAGTGGAGACCCAGTACTTC.

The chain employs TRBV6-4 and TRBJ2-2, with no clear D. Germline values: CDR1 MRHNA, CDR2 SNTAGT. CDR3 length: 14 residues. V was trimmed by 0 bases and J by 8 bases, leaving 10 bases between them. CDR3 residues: CASSDSTPLGELFF. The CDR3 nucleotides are TGTGCCAGCAGTGACTCCACTCCCTTAGGGGAGCTGTTTTTT.

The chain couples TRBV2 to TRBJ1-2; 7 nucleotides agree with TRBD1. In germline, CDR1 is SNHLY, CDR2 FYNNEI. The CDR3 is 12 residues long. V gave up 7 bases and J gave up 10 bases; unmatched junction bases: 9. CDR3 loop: CASTTGVTAYTF. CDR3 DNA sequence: TGTGCCAGCACCACAGGGGTCACTGCCTACACCTTC.

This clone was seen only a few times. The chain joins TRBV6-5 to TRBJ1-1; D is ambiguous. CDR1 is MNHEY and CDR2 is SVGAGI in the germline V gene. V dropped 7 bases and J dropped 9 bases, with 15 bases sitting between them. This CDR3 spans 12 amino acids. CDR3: CASINSGRQAFF. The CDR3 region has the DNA TGTGCCAGCATCAACAGCGGCAGACAAGCTTTCTTT.

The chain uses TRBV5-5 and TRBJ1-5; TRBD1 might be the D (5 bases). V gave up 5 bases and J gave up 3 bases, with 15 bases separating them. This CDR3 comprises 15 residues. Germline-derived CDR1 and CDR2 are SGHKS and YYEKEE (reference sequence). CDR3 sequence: CASRWGQGDNQPQHF. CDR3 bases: TGTGCCAGCAGGTGGGGCCAGGGTGACAATCAGCCCCAGCATTTT.

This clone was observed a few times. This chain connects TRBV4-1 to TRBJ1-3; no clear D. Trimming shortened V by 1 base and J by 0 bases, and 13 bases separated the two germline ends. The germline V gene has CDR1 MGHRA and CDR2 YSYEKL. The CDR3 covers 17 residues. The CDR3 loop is CASSQGLGASSGNTIYF. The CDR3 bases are TGCGCCAGCAGCCAAGGGTTGGGCGCGAGCTCTGGAAACACCATATATTTT.

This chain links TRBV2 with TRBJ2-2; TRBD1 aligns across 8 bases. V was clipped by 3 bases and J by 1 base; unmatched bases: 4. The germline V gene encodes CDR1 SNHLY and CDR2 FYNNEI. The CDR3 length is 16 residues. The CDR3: CASSEQGAGNTGELFF. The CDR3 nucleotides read TGTGCCAGCAGTGAGCAGGGGGCAGGGAACACCGGGGAGCTGTTTTTT. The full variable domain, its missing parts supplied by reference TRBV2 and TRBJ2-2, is EPEVTQTPSHQVTQMGQEVILRCVPISNHLYFYWYRQILGQKVEFLVSFYNNEISEKSEIFDDQFSVERPDGSNFTLKIRSTKLEDSAMYFCASSEQGAGNTGELFFGEGSRLTVL.

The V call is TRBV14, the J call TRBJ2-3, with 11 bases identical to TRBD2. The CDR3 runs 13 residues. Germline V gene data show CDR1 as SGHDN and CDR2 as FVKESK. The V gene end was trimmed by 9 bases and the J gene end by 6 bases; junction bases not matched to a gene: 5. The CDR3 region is CASSGRATDTQYF. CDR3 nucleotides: TGTGCCAGTAGCGGGAGGGCCACGGATACGCAGTATTTT.

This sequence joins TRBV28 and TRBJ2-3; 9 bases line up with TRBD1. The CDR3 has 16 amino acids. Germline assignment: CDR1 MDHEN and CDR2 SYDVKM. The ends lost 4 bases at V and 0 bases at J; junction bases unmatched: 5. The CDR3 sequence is CASSSGTGRSTDTQYF. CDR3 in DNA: TGTGCCAGCAGTTCCGGGACAGGGAGGAGCACAGATACGCAGTATTTT.

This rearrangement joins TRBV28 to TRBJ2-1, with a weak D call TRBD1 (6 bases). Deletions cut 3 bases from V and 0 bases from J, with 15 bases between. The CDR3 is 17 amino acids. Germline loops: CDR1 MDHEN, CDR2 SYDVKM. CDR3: CASSFPTGSSSYNEQFF. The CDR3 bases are TGTGCCAGCAGTTTCCCGACAGGATCGAGCTCCTACAATGAGCAGTTCTTC.

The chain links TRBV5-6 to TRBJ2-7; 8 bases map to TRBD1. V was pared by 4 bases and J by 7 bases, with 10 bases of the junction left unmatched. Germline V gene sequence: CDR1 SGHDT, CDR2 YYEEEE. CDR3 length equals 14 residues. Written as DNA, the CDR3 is TGTGCCAGCAGCGCCGGACAGGGCCGGAGAGAGCAGTACTTC. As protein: CASSAGQGRREQYF.

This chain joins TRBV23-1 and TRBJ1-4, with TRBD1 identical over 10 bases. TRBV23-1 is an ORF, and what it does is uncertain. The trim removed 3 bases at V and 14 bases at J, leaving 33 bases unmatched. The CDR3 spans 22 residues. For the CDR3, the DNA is TGCGCCAGCAGTCAGCACTCCGGGACAGGGGTTTTTGCGGTCCGTTGGTTTGGGGCTCTGTTTTTT. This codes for CASSQHSGTGVFAVRWFGALFF.

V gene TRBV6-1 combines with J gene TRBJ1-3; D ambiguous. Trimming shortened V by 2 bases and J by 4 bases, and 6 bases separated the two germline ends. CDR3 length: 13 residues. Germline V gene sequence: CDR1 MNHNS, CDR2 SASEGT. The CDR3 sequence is CASSEKAGNTIYF. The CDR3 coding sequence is TGTGCCAGCAGTGAAAAAGCCGGAAACACCATATATTTT.

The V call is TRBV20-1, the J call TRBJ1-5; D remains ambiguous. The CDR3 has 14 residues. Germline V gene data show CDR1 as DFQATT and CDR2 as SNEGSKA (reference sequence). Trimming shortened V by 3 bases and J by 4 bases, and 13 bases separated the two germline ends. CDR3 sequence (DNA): TGCAGTGCTAGTGAGTTAGTGAGAAATCAGCCCCAGCATTTT. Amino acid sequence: CSASELVRNQPQHF.

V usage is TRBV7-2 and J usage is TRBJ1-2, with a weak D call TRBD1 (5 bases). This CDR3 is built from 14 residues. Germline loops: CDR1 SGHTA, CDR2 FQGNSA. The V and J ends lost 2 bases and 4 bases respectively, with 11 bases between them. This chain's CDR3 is CASSLRGDSYGYTF. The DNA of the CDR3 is TGTGCCAGCAGCTTACGGGGGGATAGCTATGGCTACACCTTC.

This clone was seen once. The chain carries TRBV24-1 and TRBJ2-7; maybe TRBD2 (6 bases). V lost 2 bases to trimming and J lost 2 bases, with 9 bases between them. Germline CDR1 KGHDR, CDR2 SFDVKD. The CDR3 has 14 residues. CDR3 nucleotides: TGTGCCACCAGTGATTGGGACTTCCCCTACGAGCAGTACTTC. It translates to CATSDWDFPYEQYF.

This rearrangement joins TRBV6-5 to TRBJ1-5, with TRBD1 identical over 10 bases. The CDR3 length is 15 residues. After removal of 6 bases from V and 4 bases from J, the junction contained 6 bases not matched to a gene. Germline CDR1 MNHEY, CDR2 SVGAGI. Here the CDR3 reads CASSDGTGENQPQHF. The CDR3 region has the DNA TGTGCCAGCAGCGACGGGACAGGGGAAAATCAGCCCCAGCATTTT.

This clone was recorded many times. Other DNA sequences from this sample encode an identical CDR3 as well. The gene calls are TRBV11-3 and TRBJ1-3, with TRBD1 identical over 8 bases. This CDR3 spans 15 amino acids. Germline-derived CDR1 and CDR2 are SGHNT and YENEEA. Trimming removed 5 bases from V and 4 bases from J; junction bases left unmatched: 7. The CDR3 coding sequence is TGTGCCAGCAGCCCCGGACAGGGTCCAGGAAACACCATATATTTT. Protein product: CASSPGQGPGNTIYF. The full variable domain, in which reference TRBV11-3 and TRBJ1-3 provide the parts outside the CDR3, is EAGVVQSPRYKIIEKKQPVAFWCNPISGHNTLYWYLQNLGQGPELLIRYENEEAVDDSQLPKDRFSAERLKGVDSTLKIQPAELGDSAVYLCASSPGQGPGNTIYFGEGSWLTVV.

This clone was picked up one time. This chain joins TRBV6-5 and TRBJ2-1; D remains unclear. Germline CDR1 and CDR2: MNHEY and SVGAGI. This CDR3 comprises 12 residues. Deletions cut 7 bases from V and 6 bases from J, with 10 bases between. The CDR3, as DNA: TGTGCCAGCACCAACCCGGGCAATGAGCAGTTCTTC. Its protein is CASTNPGNEQFF.